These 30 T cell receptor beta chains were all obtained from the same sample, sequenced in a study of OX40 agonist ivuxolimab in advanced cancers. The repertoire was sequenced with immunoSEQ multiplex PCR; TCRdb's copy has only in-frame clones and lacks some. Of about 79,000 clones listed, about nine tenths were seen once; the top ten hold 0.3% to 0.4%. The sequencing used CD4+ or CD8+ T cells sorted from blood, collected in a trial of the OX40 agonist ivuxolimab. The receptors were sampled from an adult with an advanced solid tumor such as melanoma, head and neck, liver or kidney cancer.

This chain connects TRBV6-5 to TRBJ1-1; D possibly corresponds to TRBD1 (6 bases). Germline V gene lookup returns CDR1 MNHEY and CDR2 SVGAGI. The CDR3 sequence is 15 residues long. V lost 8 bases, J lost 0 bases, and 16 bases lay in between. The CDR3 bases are TGTGCCAGCCTCGGACGATGGACAGTGAACACTGAAGCTTTCTTT. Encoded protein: CASLGRWTVNTEAFF.

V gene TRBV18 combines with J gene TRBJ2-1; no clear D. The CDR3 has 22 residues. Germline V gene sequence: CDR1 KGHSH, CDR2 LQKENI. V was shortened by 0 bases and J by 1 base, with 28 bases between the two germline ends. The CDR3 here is CASSPPVFGRIGQYQSYNEQFF. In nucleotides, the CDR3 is TGTGCCAGCTCACCACCGGTCTTTGGACGGATAGGCCAATACCAATCCTACAATGAGCAGTTCTTC.

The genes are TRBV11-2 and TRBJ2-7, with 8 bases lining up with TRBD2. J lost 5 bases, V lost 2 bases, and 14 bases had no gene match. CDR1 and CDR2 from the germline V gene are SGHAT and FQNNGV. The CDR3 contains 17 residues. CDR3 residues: CASSLMPGGADLNEQYF. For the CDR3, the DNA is TGTGCCAGCAGCTTAATGCCGGGGGGGGCCGATCTTAACGAGCAGTACTTC.

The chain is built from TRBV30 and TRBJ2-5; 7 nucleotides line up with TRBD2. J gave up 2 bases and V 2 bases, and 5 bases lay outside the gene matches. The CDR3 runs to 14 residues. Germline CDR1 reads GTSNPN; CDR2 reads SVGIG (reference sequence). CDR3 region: CAWSKLGGQETQYF. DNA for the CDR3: TGTGCCTGGAGTAAGCTCGGGGGGCAAGAGACCCAGTACTTC.

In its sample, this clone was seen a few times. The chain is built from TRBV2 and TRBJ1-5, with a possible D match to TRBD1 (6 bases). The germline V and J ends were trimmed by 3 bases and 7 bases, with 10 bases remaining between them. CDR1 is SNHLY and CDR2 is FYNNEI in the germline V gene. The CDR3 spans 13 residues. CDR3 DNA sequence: TGTGCCAGCAGTGAGGGGGGGCTACAGCCCCAGCATTTT. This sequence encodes CASSEGGLQPQHF. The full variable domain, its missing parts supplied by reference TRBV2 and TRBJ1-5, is EPEVTQTPSHQVTQMGQEVILRCVPISNHLYFYWYRQILGQKVEFLVSFYNNEISEKSEIFDDQFSVERPDGSNFTLKIRSTKLEDSAMYFCASSEGGLQPQHFGDGTRLSIL.

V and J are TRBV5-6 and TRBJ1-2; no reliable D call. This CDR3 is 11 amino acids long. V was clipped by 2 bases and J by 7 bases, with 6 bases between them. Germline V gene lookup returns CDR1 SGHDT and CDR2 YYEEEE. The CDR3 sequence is CASSFLSGYTF. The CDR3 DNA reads TGTGCCAGCAGCTTTCTTTCTGGCTACACCTTC.

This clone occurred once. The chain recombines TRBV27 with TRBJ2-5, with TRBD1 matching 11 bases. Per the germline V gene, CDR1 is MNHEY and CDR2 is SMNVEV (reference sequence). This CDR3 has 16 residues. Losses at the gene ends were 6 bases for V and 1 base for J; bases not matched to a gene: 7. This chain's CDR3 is CASSILGTGGQETQYF. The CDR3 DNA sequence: TGTGCCAGCAGCATCCTCGGGACAGGGGGCCAAGAGACCCAGTACTTC.

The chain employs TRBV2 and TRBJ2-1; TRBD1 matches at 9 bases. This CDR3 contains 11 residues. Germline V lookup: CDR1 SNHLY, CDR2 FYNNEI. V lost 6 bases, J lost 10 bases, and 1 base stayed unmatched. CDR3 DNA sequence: TGTGCCAGCAGGGGGACAGGGGAGCAGTTCTTC. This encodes CASRGTGEQFF.

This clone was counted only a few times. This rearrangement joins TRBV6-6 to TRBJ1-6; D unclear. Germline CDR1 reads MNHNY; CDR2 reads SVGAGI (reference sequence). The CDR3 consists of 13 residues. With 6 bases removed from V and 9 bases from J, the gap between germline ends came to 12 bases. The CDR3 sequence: CASSRGYGSPLHF. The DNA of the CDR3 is TGTGCCAGCAGCCGAGGTTATGGTTCACCCCTCCACTTT.

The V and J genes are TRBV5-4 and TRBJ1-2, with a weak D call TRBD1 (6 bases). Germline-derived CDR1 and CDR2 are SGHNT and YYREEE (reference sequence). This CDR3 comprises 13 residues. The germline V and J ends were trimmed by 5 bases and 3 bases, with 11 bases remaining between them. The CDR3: CASRKGGDYGYTF. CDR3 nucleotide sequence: TGTGCCAGCAGAAAGGGGGGGGACTATGGCTACACCTTC. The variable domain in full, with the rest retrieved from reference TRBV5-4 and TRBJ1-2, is ETGVTQSPTHLIKTRGQQVTLRCSSQSGHNTVSWYQQALGQGPQFIFQYYREEENGRGNFPPRFSGLQFPNYSSELNVNALELDDSALYLCASRKGGDYGYTFGSGTRLTVV.

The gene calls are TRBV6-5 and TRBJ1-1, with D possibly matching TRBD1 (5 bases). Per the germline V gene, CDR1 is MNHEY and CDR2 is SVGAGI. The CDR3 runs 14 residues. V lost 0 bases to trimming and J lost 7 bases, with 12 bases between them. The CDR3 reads CASSYSTADSEAFF. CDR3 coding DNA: TGTGCCAGCAGTTACTCGACAGCCGACAGTGAAGCTTTCTTT.

The CDR3 nucleotides are TGCGCCAGCAGTGAGTCCGGGGGCCCTTACAATGAGCAGTTCTTC. Amino acids: CASSESGGPYNEQFF. This sequence joins TRBV10-1 and TRBJ2-1, with D possibly being TRBD1 or TRBD2 (6 bases each). Trimming removed 0 bases at V and 4 bases at J, with 10 bases between. Per the germline V gene, CDR1 is WNHNN and CDR2 is SYGVQD (reference sequence). The CDR3 totals 15 residues.

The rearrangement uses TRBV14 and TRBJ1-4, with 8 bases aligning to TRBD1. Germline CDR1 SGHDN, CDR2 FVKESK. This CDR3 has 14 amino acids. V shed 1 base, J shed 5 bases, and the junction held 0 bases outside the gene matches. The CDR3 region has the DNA TGTGCCAGCAGCCAAGGGACAGGGAATGAAAAACTGTTTTTT. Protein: CASSQGTGNEKLFF.

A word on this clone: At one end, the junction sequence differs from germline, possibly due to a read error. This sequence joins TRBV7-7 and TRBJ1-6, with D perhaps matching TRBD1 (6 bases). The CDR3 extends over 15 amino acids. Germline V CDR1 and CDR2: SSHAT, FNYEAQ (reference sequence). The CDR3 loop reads CASSLREAGDSPLHF. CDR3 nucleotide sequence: TGTGCTAGCAGCCTAAGGGAGGCAGGGGATTCACCCCTCCACTTT.

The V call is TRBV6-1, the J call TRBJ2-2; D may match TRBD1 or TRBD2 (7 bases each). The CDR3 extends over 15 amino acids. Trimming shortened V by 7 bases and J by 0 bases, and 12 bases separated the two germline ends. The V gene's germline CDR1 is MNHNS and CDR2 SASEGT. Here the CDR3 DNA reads TGTGCCAGCACAGCGGGACAGCCGAACACCGGGGAGCTGTTTTTT. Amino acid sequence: CASTAGQPNTGELFF.

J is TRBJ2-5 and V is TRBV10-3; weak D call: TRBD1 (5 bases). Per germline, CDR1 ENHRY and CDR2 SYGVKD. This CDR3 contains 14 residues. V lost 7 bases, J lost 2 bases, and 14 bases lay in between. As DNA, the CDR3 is TGTGCCATCAAGGGGTTAGGGTCGCAAGAGACCCAGTACTTC. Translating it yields CAIKGLGSQETQYF.

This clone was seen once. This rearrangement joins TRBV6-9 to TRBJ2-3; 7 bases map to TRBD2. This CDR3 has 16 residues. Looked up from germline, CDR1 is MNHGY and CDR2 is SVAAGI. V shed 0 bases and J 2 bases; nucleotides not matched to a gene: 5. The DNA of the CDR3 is TGTGCCAGCAGTTATTCCGAGCGGGGCGACACAGATACGCAGTATTTT. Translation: CASSYSERGDTDTQYF.

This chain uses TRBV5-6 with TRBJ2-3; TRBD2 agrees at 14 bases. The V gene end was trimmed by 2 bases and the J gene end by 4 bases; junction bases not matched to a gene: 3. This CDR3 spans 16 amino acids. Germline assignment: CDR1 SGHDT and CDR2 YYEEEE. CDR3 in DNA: TGTGCCAGCAGCTTATTGACTAGCGGGGGGGCAGATACGCAGTATTTT. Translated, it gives CASSLLTSGGADTQYF.

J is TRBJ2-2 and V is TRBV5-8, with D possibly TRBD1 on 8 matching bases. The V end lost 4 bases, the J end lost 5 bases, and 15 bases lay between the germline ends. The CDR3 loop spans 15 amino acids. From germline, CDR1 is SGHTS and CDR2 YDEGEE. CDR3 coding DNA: TGTGCCAGCAGCCCTACAGGGGGAGGGACCGGGGAGCTGTTTTTT. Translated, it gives CASSPTGGGTGELFF.

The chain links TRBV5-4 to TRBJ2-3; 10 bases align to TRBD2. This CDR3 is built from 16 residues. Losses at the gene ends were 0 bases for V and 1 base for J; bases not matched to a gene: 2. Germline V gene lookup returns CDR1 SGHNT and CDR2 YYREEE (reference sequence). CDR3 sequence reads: CASSLALAGGTDTQYF. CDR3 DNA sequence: TGTGCCAGCAGCTTGGCCCTAGCGGGGGGCACAGATACGCAGTATTTT.

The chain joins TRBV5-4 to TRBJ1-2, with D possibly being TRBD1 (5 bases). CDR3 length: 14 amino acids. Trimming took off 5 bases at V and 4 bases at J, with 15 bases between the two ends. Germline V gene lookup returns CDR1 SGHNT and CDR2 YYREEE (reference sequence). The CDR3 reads CASRPGGVSYGYTF. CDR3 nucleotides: TGTGCCAGCAGACCAGGAGGGGTTAGCTATGGCTACACCTTC.

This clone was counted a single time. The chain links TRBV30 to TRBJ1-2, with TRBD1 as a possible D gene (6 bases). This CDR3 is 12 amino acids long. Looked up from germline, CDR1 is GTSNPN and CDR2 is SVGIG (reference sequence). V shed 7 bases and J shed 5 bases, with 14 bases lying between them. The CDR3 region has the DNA TGTGCCTTACAGGGTCGGAGGTATGGCTACACCTTC. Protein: CALQGRRYGYTF.

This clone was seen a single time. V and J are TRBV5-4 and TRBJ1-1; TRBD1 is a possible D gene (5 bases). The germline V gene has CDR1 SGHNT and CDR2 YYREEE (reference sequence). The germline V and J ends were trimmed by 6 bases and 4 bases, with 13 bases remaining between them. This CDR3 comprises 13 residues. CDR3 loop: CASTRAGGTEAFF. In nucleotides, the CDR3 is TGTGCCAGCACCCGGGCGGGGGGCACTGAAGCTTTCTTT. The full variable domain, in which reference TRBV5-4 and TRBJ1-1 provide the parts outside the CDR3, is ETGVTQSPTHLIKTRGQQVTLRCSSQSGHNTVSWYQQALGQGPQFIFQYYREEENGRGNFPPRFSGLQFPNYSSELNVNALELDDSALYLCASTRAGGTEAFFGQGTRLTVV.

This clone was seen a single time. For the CDR3, the DNA is TGCGCCAGCAGCTTAGGGGACGCCGAGCAGTACTTC. It codes for CASSLGDAEQYF. The chain recombines TRBV5-1 with TRBJ2-7; the D call may be TRBD1 or TRBD2 (5 bases each). The CDR3 consists of 12 residues. V dropped 2 bases and J dropped 6 bases, with 9 bases sitting between them. CDR1 and CDR2 (germline): SGHRS, YFSETQ.

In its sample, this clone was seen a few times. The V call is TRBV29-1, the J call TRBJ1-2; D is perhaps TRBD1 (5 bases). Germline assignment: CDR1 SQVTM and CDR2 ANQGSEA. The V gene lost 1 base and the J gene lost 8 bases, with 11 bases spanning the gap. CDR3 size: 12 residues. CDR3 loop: CSVEGRGGGYTF. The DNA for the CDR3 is TGCAGCGTTGAAGGTAGGGGAGGCGGCTACACCTTC.

Written as DNA, the CDR3 is TGTGCCAGCAGCCTTGACATTCTAGGGAGTCAGCCCCAGCATTTT. Translation gives CASSLDILGSQPQHF. V and J are TRBV28 and TRBJ1-5; D uncertain. CDR1 and CDR2 (germline): MDHEN, SYDVKM. Between the trimmed V and J ends, which lost 6 bases and 6 bases, there was a span of 18 bases. This CDR3 contains 15 residues.

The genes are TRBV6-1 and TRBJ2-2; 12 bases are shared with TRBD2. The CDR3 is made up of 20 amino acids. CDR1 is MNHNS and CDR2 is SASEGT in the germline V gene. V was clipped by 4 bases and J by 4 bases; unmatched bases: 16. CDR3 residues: CASSVGPGLAGGPSTGELFF. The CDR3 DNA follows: TGTGCCAGCAGTGTCGGCCCTGGGCTAGCGGGGGGGCCCAGCACCGGGGAGCTGTTTTTT.

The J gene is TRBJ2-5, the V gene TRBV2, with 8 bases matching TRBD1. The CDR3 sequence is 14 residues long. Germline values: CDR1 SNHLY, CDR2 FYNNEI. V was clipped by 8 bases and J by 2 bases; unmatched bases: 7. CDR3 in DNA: TGTGCCAGCGCCCTTGACAGGGGACAAGAGACCCAGTACTTC. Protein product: CASALDRGQETQYF.

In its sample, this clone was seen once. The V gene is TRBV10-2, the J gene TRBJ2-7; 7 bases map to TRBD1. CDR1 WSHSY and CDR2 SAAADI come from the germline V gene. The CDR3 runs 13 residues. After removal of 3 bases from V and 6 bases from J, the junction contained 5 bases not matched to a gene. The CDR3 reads CASSEQGSSEQYV. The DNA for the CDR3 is TGCGCCAGCAGTGAACAGGGGAGTTCCGAGCAGTACGTC.

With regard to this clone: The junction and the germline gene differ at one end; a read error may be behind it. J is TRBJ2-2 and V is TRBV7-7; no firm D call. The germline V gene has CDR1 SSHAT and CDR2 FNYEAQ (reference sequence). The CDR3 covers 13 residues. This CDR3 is CASSLVGSGELFF. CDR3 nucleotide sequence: TGTGCTAGCAGCTTGGTGGGTTCCGGGGAGCTGTTTTTT.